This entry lists 30 T cell receptor beta chains sequenced from one sample in a study of T cell responses to AZD1222 COVID-19 vaccine. Clones were read by immunoSEQ multiplex PCR, and TCRdb kept only the in-frame ones, dropping some. The repertoire has fewer than 150,000 clones, approximately 90% of them found once; the top ten carry 6.5%. This sample comprised peripheral blood, obtained 28 days after the second AZD1222 dose. Receptors were obtained from an adult who received the AZD1222 COVID-19 vaccine.

The J gene is TRBJ1-1, the V gene TRBV7-2; 11 positions match TRBD1. The J segment lost 1 base and the V segment lost 4 bases, leaving 5 bases of the junction unmatched. The CDR3 is 16 amino acids. The germline V gene has CDR1 SGHTA and CDR2 FQGNSA. The CDR3 DNA sequence: TGTGCCAGCAGCTCCCGGACAGGGGGCTGGAACACTGAAGCTTTCTTT. Amino acid sequence: CASSSRTGGWNTEAFF.

This chain uses TRBV9 with TRBJ1-2; D remains unclear. The CDR3 runs to 14 residues. In germline, CDR1 is SGDLS, CDR2 YYNGEE. Trimming cost V 0 bases and J 3 bases, with 9 bases left between them. CDR3 sequence (DNA): TGTGCCAGCAGCGTAGGAACCTGGGACTATGGCTACACCTTC. Amino acid sequence: CASSVGTWDYGYTF.

This clone was picked up one time. This chain links TRBV4-2 with TRBJ2-3; TRBD1 might be the D (5 bases). V lost 0 bases and J 3 bases, leaving 13 bases between the germline ends. The CDR3 extends over 16 amino acids. Germline CDR1 is LGHNA and CDR2 is YNFKEQ. The DNA of the CDR3 is TGTGCCAGCAGCCAAGATATATGGGGCAAAACAGATACGCAGTATTTT. Amino acid sequence: CASSQDIWGKTDTQYF.

The chain joins TRBV28 to TRBJ1-1, with 9 bases identical to TRBD1. Germline values: CDR1 MDHEN, CDR2 SYDVKM. V dropped 5 bases and J dropped 6; count of bases not matched to a gene: 10. This CDR3 has 15 residues. The CDR3 bases are TGTGCCAGCAGTCCCCCCGGGACAGGGTACCCTGAAGCTTTCTTT. Translating gives CASSPPGTGYPEAFF.

The rearrangement links TRBV19 to TRBJ2-7; 9 nucleotides line up with TRBD1. This CDR3 contains 17 residues. Looked up from germline, CDR1 is LNHDA and CDR2 is SQIVND (reference sequence). The V segment lost 0 bases and the J segment 3 bases; nucleotides outside the gene matches: 9. CDR3 loop: CASSIDRSGTGFYEQYF. The CDR3 DNA reads TGTGCCAGTAGTATAGATAGGTCTGGGACAGGGTTCTACGAGCAGTACTTC. Combining the CDR3 with reference TRBV19 and TRBJ2-7 gives the whole variable domain DGGITQSPKYLFRKEGQNVTLSCEQNLNHDAMYWYRQDPGQGLRLIYYSQIVNDFQKGDIAEGYSVSREKKESFPLTVTSAQKNPTAFYLCASSIDRSGTGFYEQYFGPGTRLTVT.

The V call is TRBV6-5, the J call TRBJ2-2; D gene ambiguous. Germline V gene data show CDR1 as MNHEY and CDR2 as SVGAGI. The CDR3 covers 12 residues. Trimming took 4 bases from V and 5 from J, leaving 5 bases between them. The CDR3 DNA reads as TGTGCCAGCAGTTGGCGTACCGGGGAGCTGTTTTTT. Its protein is CASSWRTGELFF.

The V and J genes are TRBV6-1 and TRBJ1-6; a possible D gene is TRBD1 (5 bases). Germline CDR1 reads MNHNS; CDR2 reads SASEGT. V lost 1 base and J 9 bases, leaving 13 bases between the germline ends. CDR3 size: 15 residues. CDR3 loop: CASSEVVGGSSPLHF. The CDR3 nucleotides read TGTGCCAGCAGTGAAGTGGTCGGGGGGAGTTCACCCCTCCACTTT.

V and J are TRBV12-5 and TRBJ1-2, with 8 bases aligning to TRBD1. This CDR3 has 19 residues. Germline CDR1 LGHNT, CDR2 FRNRAP. V was pared by 4 bases and J by 4 bases, with 20 bases of the junction left unmatched. CDR3 coding DNA: TGTGCTAGTGGTTCCCCGGATAGGGACAGGTCCGAATCATCCTATGGCTACACCTTC. Encoded protein: CASGSPDRDRSESSYGYTF.

The J gene is TRBJ1-3, the V gene TRBV7-2, with TRBD1 as a possible D gene (6 bases). V was trimmed by 3 bases and J by 4 bases, leaving 13 bases between them. This CDR3 is built from 15 residues. Per the germline V gene, CDR1 is SGHTA and CDR2 is FQGNSA. CDR3 sequence (DNA): TGTGCCAGCAGCTTCCTATCAGGGGTCGGAAACACCATATATTTT. Translating it yields CASSFLSGVGNTIYF.

The chain recombines TRBV27 with TRBJ1-3; D possibly corresponds to TRBD1 (5 bases). Trimming cost V 6 bases and J 2 bases, with 11 bases left between them. Germline CDR1 reads MNHEY; CDR2 reads SMNVEV (reference sequence). The CDR3 is 14 residues long. CDR3 residues: CASRSRVPGNTIYF. The CDR3 region has the DNA TGTGCCAGCAGATCCAGGGTCCCTGGAAACACCATATATTTT.

The chain uses TRBV6-6 and TRBJ1-1; D may be TRBD1 (6 bases). Trimming shortened V by 6 bases and J by 0 bases, and 11 bases separated the two germline ends. CDR3 length equals 14 residues. CDR1 is MNHNY and CDR2 is SVGAGI in the germline V gene (reference sequence). CDR3 coding DNA: TGTGCCAGCAGAGAGACAGGCATGAACACTGAAGCTTTCTTT. As protein: CASRETGMNTEAFF.

The chain links TRBV4-1 to TRBJ1-5, with 7 nucleotides matching TRBD1. V shed 4 bases and J 6 bases; nucleotides not matched to a gene: 12. The CDR3 runs to 16 residues. CDR1 is MGHRA, CDR2 YSYEKL, per germline. This CDR3 reads CASSLYITGAGQPQHF. The CDR3 bases are TGCGCCAGCAGCCTGTATATAACAGGGGCCGGTCAGCCCCAGCATTTT.

V and J are TRBV19 and TRBJ2-7, with D maybe TRBD2 (5 bases). The V end was cut by 3 bases, the J end by 7 bases, with 16 bases between. CDR1 and CDR2 from the germline V gene are LNHDA and SQIVND (reference sequence). The CDR3 has 14 amino acids. CDR3 region: CASSIGLAEGEQYF. The CDR3 nucleotides are TGTGCCAGTAGTATCGGTCTAGCAGAAGGGGAGCAGTACTTC.

The CDR3 region is CAISAGPEDTEAFF. Here the CDR3 DNA reads TGTGCCATCAGTGCGGGACCCGAGGACACTGAAGCTTTCTTT. V is TRBV10-3 and J is TRBJ1-1, with a tentative D call TRBD1 (5 bases). The CDR3 length is 14 residues. Germline values: CDR1 ENHRY, CDR2 SYGVKD. Between the trimmed V and J ends, which lost 4 bases and 3 bases, there was a span of 12 bases.

The rearrangement links TRBV19 to TRBJ1-5; no clear D. CDR1 LNHDA and CDR2 SQIVND come from the germline V gene (reference sequence). The CDR3 consists of 12 residues. Trimming took off 5 bases at V and 3 bases at J, with 5 bases between the two ends. The CDR3 DNA reads TGTGCCAGTAGTGAACACAATCAGCCCCAGCATTTT. Its translation is CASSEHNQPQHF. Looking up the rest from reference TRBV19 and TRBJ1-5 gives the full variable domain: DGGITQSPKYLFRKEGQNVTLSCEQNLNHDAMYWYRQDPGQGLRLIYYSQIVNDFQKGDIAEGYSVSREKKESFPLTVTSAQKNPTAFYLCASSEHNQPQHFGDGTRLSIL.

The chain is built from TRBV6-5 and TRBJ1-4; D gene unclear. Per germline, CDR1 MNHEY and CDR2 SVGAGI. The CDR3 totals 16 residues. Deletions cut 0 bases from V and 5 bases from J, with 13 bases between. CDR3 DNA sequence: TGTGCCAGCAGTTACTCCGTGGGTTGGGTGAATGAAAAACTGTTTTTT. Its translation: CASSYSVGWVNEKLFF.

V and J are TRBV7-9 and TRBJ1-2; no definite D call. Germline-derived CDR1 and CDR2 are SEHNR and FQNEAQ (reference sequence). Trimming removed 5 bases from V and 0 bases from J, with 19 bases in between. This CDR3 has 17 residues. CDR3 in amino acids: CASSRLTVGTANYGYTF. The CDR3 DNA follows: TGTGCCAGCAGCCGGCTGACGGTCGGTACCGCTAACTATGGCTACACCTTC.

V usage is TRBV7-2 and J usage is TRBJ1-6, with D unclear. V was pared by 0 bases and J by 7 bases, with 4 bases between. Germline-derived CDR1 and CDR2 are SGHTA and FQGNSA. The CDR3 totals 13 residues. Written as DNA, the CDR3 is TGTGCCAGCAGCTTAGCGCAGAATTCACCCCTCCACTTT. The encoded protein is CASSLAQNSPLHF.

The chain uses TRBV2 and TRBJ1-4; the match to TRBD1 covers 7 bases. Looked up from germline, CDR1 is SNHLY and CDR2 is FYNNEI. After removal of 2 bases from V and 8 bases from J, the junction contained 2 bases not matched to a gene. The CDR3 spans 13 residues. The CDR3 protein is CASSEQGGEKLFF. CDR3 sequence (DNA): TGTGCCAGCAGTGAACAGGGGGGAGAAAAACTGTTTTTT.

The CDR3 bases are TGCGCCAGCAGCTTGGGGGACAGGGGGCTTTCACCCCTCCACTTT. This sequence encodes CASSLGDRGLSPLHF. The V call is TRBV5-1, the J call TRBJ1-6, with 12 bases fitting TRBD1. In germline, CDR1 is SGHRS, CDR2 YFSETQ. The V and J ends lost 0 bases and 9 bases, in that order; junction bases with no gene match: 1. The CDR3 loop spans 15 amino acids.

In this sample, this clone turned up once. V usage is TRBV18 and J usage is TRBJ1-2; 7 positions agree with TRBD1. CDR1 and CDR2 from the germline V gene are KGHSH and LQKENI. Losses at the gene ends were 3 bases for V and 0 bases for J; bases not matched to a gene: 7. There are 16 residues in the CDR3. The CDR3 spells CASSPRQGDTNYGYTF. The CDR3 DNA reads TGTGCCAGCTCACCGAGGCAGGGGGACACTAACTATGGCTACACCTTC.

On this clone: Other nucleotide sequences from this sample produce the same CDR3. The V and J genes are TRBV3-1 (or the pseudogene TRBV3-2) and TRBJ2-4; no clear D gene. The V end lost 1 base, the J end lost 7 bases, and 2 bases lay between the germline ends. Germline lookup yields CDR1 LGHDT and CDR2 YNNKEL (reference sequence). This CDR3 is built from 11 residues. The chain's CDR3 is CASSQVNIQYF. CDR3 sequence (DNA): TGTGCCAGCAGCCAAGTTAACATTCAGTACTTC.

The gene calls are TRBV7-8 and TRBJ2-5; D perhaps matches TRBD1 (5 bases). V lost 1 base to trimming and J lost 2 bases, with 5 bases between them. CDR1 is SGHVS, CDR2 FQNEAQ, per germline. The CDR3 is 13 residues long. The CDR3 is CASSLGQQETQYF. CDR3 sequence (DNA): TGTGCCAGCAGCTTAGGACAGCAAGAGACCCAGTACTTC.

The chain carries TRBV5-1 and TRBJ1-4, with D unresolved. Between the trimmed V and J ends, which lost 2 bases and 0 bases, there was a span of 8 bases. CDR1 is SGHRS, CDR2 YFSETQ, per germline. This CDR3 has 15 amino acids. The CDR3, as DNA: TGCGCCAGCAGCTTTCACCCGGCAACTAATGAAAAACTGTTTTTT. It encodes CASSFHPATNEKLFF.

The genes are TRBV6-5 and TRBJ2-4; 8 positions match TRBD1. The CDR3 runs to 15 residues. The junction had 14 bases not matched to a gene; V was cut back by 8 bases and J by 8 bases. CDR1 and CDR2 (germline): MNHEY, SVGAGI. For the CDR3, the DNA is TGTGCCAGCGCCATAACAGACAGGGGCAAGGACATTCAGTACTTC. Protein sequence: CASAITDRGKDIQYF.

This clone showed up many times. The chain uses TRBV9 and TRBJ1-4; D remains ambiguous. The CDR3 has 14 amino acids. CDR1 is SGDLS, CDR2 YYNGEE, per germline. Trimming took off 3 bases at V and 2 bases at J, with 8 bases between the two ends. The CDR3 DNA reads as TGTGCCAGCAGCGAAGGTGGGACTAATGAAAAACTGTTTTTT. Protein: CASSEGGTNEKLFF.

The chain combines TRBV10-2 with TRBJ2-7; D is ambiguous. V lost 3 bases and J lost 2, with 5 bases in between. Germline assignment: CDR1 WSHSY and CDR2 SAAADI. CDR3 length equals 12 residues. In nucleotides, the CDR3 is TGCGCCAGCAGTGATTCCACCTACGAGCAGTACTTC. Amino acid sequence: CASSDSTYEQYF.

The chain is built from TRBV6-1 and TRBJ1-6; 11 bases line up with TRBD1. The CDR3 loop spans 15 amino acids. Germline trimming cut 5 bases from V and 6 bases from J; bases unmatched to any gene: 3. Germline CDR1 is MNHNS and CDR2 is SASEGT. The CDR3 loop is CASSPGTGGNSPLHF. CDR3 sequence (DNA): TGTGCCAGCAGTCCGGGGACAGGGGGTAATTCACCCCTCCACTTT.

The gene calls are TRBV6-1 and TRBJ2-2; D is unresolved. There are 16 residues in the CDR3. Germline CDR1 and CDR2: MNHNS and SASEGT. Trimming stripped 4 bases from V and 0 bases from J, with 12 bases between. DNA of the CDR3: TGTGCCAGCAGTGGGTGGCAGCAGGCGAACACCGGGGAGCTGTTTTTT. This gives the protein CASSGWQQANTGELFF.

This clone has just a few counts. The chain uses TRBV18 and TRBJ2-7, with D tentatively TRBD2 (6 bases). Germline CDR1 and CDR2: KGHSH and LQKENI. The CDR3 loop spans 12 amino acids. V was trimmed by 6 bases and J by 6 bases, leaving 12 bases between them. The CDR3 here is CASSDGGGEQYF. The CDR3, as DNA: TGTGCCAGCTCCGACGGGGGTGGCGAGCAGTACTTC. The variable domain in full, with the rest retrieved from reference TRBV18 and TRBJ2-7, is NAGVMQNPRHLVRRRGQEARLRCSPMKGHSHVYWYRQLPEEGLKFMVYLQKENIIDESGMPKERFSAEFPKEGPSILRIQQVVRGDSAAYFCASSDGGGEQYFGPGTRLTVT.